The rows below give T cell receptor beta chains drawn from one sample of a study of cytomegalovirus exposure and HLA in healthy donors. Sequenced by immunoSEQ multiplex PCR; TCRdb stores in-frame clones only, minus some. The profile shows around 140,000 clones, 82% of them singletons. Sample: PBMCs. These receptors all come from a man aged 18 to 30 in good health and CMV-seropositive. Each CDR3 is given with its conserved first and last residue. D genes are given only for firm matches. Clone size is not always given. Where it is, it says once, few, many or a class for expanded clones.

V gene,clone size,D gene,J gene,CDR3 protein,CDR3 DNA
TRBV29-1,.,TRBD2,TRBJ2-1,CSVEEGTSGRSYNEQFF,TGCAGCGTTGAAGAAGGCACTAGCGGGCGCTCCTACAATGAGCAGTTCTTC
TRBV4-1,.,.,TRBJ1-3,CASSQDSGARKLAGNTIYF,TGCGCCAGCAGCCAAGATTCAGGGGCCCGAAAGTTAGCTGGAAACACCATATATTTT
TRBV6-5,.,TRBD2,TRBJ2-5,CASWGEREDQETQYF,TGTGCCAGCTGGGGGGAGCGGGAGGATCAAGAGACCCAGTACTTC
TRBV6-1,.,.,TRBJ2-7,CASSERKAYEQYF,TGTGCCAGCAGTGAGAGGAAAGCCTACGAGCAGTACTTC
TRBV7-3,.,TRBD1,TRBJ1-2,CASSFSGQPYGYTF,TGTGCCAGCAGCTTCTCGGGACAGCCATATGGCTACACCTTC
TRBV28,.,TRBD1,TRBJ1-2,CASSSRLGTGARYGYTF,TGTGCCAGCAGTTCTAGGTTGGGGACAGGAGCTCGGTATGGCTACACCTTC
TRBV9,.,TRBD2,TRBJ2-1,CASSVETSGSNEQFF,TGTGCCAGCAGCGTAGAGACTAGCGGGTCCAATGAGCAGTTCTTC
TRBV28,.,TRBD1,TRBJ1-2,CASSFPPGQGRAGNYGYTF,TGTGCCAGCAGTTTTCCTCCGGGACAGGGGAGGGCTGGGAACTATGGCTACACCTTC
TRBV4-1,.,TRBD2,TRBJ2-5,CASSQGLADKQYF,TGCGCCAGCAGCCAAGGGCTAGCGGATAAGCAGTACTTC
TRBV4-1,few,TRBD1,TRBJ2-7,CASSQGWRQGALEQYF,TGCGCCAGCAGCCAAGGGTGGCGGCAGGGGGCGCTTGAGCAGTACTTC
TRBV7-2,.,TRBD2,TRBJ2-1,CASSLEMGGGKAYNEQFF,TGTGCCAGCAGCTTAGAAATGGGCGGGGGAAAGGCCTACAATGAGCAGTTCTTC
TRBV5-1,.,TRBD1,TRBJ2-5,CASSRQGEQETQYF,TGCGCCAGCAGCCGACAGGGGGAACAAGAGACCCAGTACTTC
TRBV5-1,few,.,TRBJ1-1,CASSLAGQREAFF,TGCGCCAGCAGCTTGGCCGGTCAGCGCGAAGCTTTCTTT
TRBV29-1,.,.,TRBJ2-7,CSVEDRSGYEQYF,TGCAGCGTTGAAGATCGTAGCGGCTACGAGCAGTACTTC
TRBV27,.,.,TRBJ2-7,CASSLRGGNEQYF,TGTGCCAGCAGTTTAAGGGGAGGTAACGAGCAGTACTTC
TRBV7-9,.,.,TRBJ2-5,CASSSPSRETQYF,TGTGCCAGCAGTAGCCCGTCCAGAGAGACCCAGTACTTC
TRBV5-6,.,.,TRBJ2-7,CASSHRLMSGYEQYF,TGTGCCAGCAGCCACCGACTGATGTCAGGGTACGAGCAGTACTTC
TRBV30,.,.,TRBJ1-2,CAWRTGGLDYGYTF,TGTGCCTGGAGGACGGGGGGGCTTGACTATGGCTACACCTTC